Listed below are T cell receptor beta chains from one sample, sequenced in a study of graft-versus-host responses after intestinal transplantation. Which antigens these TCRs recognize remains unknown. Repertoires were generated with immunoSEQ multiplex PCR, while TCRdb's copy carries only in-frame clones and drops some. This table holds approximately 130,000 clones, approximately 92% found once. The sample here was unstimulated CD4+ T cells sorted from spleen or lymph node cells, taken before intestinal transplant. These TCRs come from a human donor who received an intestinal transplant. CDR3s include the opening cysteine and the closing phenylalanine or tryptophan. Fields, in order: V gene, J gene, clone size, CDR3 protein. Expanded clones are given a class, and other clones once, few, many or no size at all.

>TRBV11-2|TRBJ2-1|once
CASIGLYNEQFF
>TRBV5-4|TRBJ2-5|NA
CASSPMGGRGETQYF
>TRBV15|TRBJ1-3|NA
CATSIGGYGNTIYF
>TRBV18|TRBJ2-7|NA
CASLRKRDSEQYF
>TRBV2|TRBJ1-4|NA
CASNRQGGLEKLFF
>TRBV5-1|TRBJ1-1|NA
CASSLDGADTLGFF
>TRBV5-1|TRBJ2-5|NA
CASSLWTDQETQYF
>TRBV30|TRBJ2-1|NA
CAWSVGAGPPEQFF
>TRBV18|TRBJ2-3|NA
CASSPTGGGTDTQYF
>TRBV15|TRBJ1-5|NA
CATSRRDQPQHF
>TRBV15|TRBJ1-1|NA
CATSKRADTEAFF
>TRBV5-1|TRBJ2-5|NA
CASSLAIGDTKETQYF
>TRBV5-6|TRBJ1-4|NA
CASPDGLIGEKLFF
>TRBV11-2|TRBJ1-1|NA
CASSLGRNTEAFF
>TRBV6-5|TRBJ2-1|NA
CASSRTGLYNEQFF
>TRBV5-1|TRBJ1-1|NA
CASSIRVGSSGTEAFF
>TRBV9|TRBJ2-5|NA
CASSVGGGTKETQYF
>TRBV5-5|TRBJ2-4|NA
CASSALAGAPTLAKNIQYF
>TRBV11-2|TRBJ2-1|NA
CASSLDYAAGLAGYNEQFF
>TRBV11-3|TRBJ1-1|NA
CASSLTKGAMNTEAFF
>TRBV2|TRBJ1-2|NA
CASRDRLGSYGYTF
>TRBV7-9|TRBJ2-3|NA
CASSFPGLAGVTDTQYF
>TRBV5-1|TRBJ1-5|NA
CASSPEGQGSQPQHF